This T cell receptor beta chain was recovered during a study of OX40 agonist ivuxolimab in advanced cancers. Background on the study: While on treatment, patients had intravenous ivuxolimab at 0.01 to 10 mg/kg every 2 weeks. Mean age 60 years, range roughly 23 to 79; roughly 80% male. The study, taken as a whole, reports: There was clonal expansion of CD4+ and CD8+ blood T cells by week 6 at 0.1 to 3.0 mg/kg.

With autoimmune disease history or systemic immunosuppression, patients were excluded. Points on this clone: The antigen remains unidentified.

The V gene lost 1 base and the J gene lost 2 bases, with 16 bases spanning the gap. Germline-derived CDR1 and CDR2 are SGHAT and FQDESV (reference sequence). This CDR3 region has 17 residues. Clones were sequenced by immunoSEQ multiplex PCR, and TCRdb holds only the in-frame ones, with some missing. The table shows around 34,000 clones, with 80% to 85% occurring only once. The chain is built from TRBV11-1 and TRBJ2-3; D is unclear. The specimen comprised CD4+ or CD8+ T cells sorted from blood, sampled in a trial of the OX40 agonist ivuxolimab. This TCR was sampled from an adult with an advanced solid tumor such as melanoma, head and neck, liver or kidney cancer. CDR3 in DNA: TGTGCCAGCAGCTTAGTGGAGAGCCAACTCTCCACAGATACGCAGTATTTT. This encodes CASSLVESQLSTDTQYF.